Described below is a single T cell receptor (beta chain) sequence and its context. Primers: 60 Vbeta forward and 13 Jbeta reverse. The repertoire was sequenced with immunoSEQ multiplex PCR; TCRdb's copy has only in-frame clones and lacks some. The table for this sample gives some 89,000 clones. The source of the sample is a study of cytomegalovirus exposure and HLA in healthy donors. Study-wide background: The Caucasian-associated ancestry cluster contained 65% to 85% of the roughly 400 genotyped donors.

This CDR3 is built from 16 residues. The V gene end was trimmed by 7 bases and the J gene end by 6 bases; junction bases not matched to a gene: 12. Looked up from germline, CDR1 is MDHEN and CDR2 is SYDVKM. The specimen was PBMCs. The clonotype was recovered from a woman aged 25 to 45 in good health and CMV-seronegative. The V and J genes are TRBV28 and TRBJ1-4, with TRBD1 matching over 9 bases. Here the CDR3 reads CASIQPTGGRDEKLFF. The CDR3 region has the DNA TGTGCCAGCATCCAACCAACAGGGGGCAGAGATGAAAAACTGTTTTTT.